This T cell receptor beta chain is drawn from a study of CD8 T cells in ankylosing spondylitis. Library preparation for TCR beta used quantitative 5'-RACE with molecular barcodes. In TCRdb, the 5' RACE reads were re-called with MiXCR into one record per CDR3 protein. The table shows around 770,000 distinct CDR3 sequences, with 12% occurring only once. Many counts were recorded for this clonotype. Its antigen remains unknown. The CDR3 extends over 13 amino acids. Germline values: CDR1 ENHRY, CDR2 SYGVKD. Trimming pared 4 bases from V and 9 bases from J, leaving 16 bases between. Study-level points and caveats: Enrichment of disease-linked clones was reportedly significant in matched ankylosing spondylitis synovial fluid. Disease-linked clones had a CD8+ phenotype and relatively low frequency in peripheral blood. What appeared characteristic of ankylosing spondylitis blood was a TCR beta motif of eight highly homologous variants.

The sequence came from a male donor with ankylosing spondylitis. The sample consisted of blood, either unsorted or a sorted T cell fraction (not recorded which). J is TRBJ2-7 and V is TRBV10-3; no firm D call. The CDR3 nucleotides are TGTGCCATCAGTGCCGACGGTTCCCAAGTGCAGTACTTC. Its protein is CAISADGSQVQYF.